The entry below gives a single T cell receptor beta chain sequence along with its context. The record originates from a study of control samples from healthy donors and cancer patients. Germline V gene lookup returns CDR1 SQVTM and CDR2 ANQGSEA. V was pared by 3 bases and J by 5 bases, with 14 bases between. This CDR3 comprises 13 residues. Sequencing used immunoSEQ multiplex PCR; TCRdb keeps in-frame clones, though not all of them. This sample has 80,000 or so clones, with 94% found just once. The source material was blood. The chain is built from TRBV29-1 and TRBJ2-7; possibly TRBD1 for D (6 bases). The sequence came from a woman between 35 and 50 years old in good health. The CDR3 protein is CSVDRTEGNEQYF. CDR3 sequence (DNA): TGCAGCGTTGACCGGACAGAGGGAAACGAGCAGTACTTC.